The 29 T cell receptor beta chains below were found in one sample sequenced in a study of PD-1 blockade in classical Hodgkin lymphoma. Autologous stem cell transplantation was followed by relapse in every patient, and brentuximab vedotin exposure varied. The table came from immunoSEQ multiplex PCR; TCRdb's copy has only in-frame clones and leaves some out. This sample has over 10,000 clones, with around 75% found just once. Sequencing was performed on peripheral blood mononuclear cells (PBMCs), taken at baseline. The receptors were sampled from a human donor with classical Hodgkin lymphoma.

J is TRBJ2-5 and V is TRBV4-1; 15 bases align to TRBD2. This CDR3 contains 17 residues. CDR1 and CDR2 (germline): MGHRA, YSYEKL. The V gene end was trimmed by 4 bases and the J gene end by 1 base; junction bases not matched to a gene: 4. CDR3 protein: CASSRGLAGGLQETQYF. In DNA, the CDR3 is TGCGCCAGCAGCCGGGGACTAGCGGGAGGCCTCCAAGAGACCCAGTACTTC.

V is TRBV13 and J is TRBJ2-5; possible D gene TRBD1, 6 bases. The closer fit of TRBJ2-7 to the DNA end suggests the J call may be wrong. This CDR3 spans 14 amino acids. CDR1 and CDR2 from the germline V gene are PRHDT and FYEKMQ (reference sequence). The CDR3: CASSPKGVIREQYF. As DNA, the CDR3 is TGTGCCAGCAGCCCTAAGGGGGTTATCCGCGAGCAGTACTTC.

The chain recombines TRBV7-3 with TRBJ2-2; the D is unclear. Germline values: CDR1 SGHTA, CDR2 FQGTGA. Trimming removed 1 base from V and 6 bases from J, with 6 bases in between. The CDR3 is made up of 13 amino acids. The CDR3 protein is CASSLMGPGELFF. CDR3 sequence (DNA): TGTGCCAGCAGCTTAATGGGTCCCGGGGAGCTGTTTTTT.

A single count supports this clone. The rearrangement uses TRBV2 and TRBJ2-1; 7 nucleotides match TRBD2. The CDR3 is made up of 15 amino acids. Trimming took 11 bases from V and 4 from J; bases not matched to a gene: 14. CDR1 SNHLY and CDR2 FYNNEI come from the germline V gene. CDR3 in amino acids: CAGGDGNAPYNEQFF. The CDR3 DNA is TGTGCCGGGGGGGACGGGAACGCCCCATACAATGAGCAGTTCTTC.

The chain joins TRBV19 to TRBJ1-5, with D tentatively TRBD1 (6 bases). This CDR3 contains 17 residues. Trimming took 2 bases from V and 3 from J, leaving 17 bases between them. From germline, CDR1 is LNHDA and CDR2 SQIVND (reference sequence). CDR3 residues: CASSIPTRGLDNQPQHF. CDR3 nucleotides: TGTGCCAGTAGTATACCTACCAGGGGACTCGACAATCAGCCCCAGCATTTT.

The V gene is TRBV7-2, the J gene TRBJ2-2, with 9 bases fitting TRBD1. V shed 8 bases and J 6 bases; nucleotides not matched to a gene: 7. The CDR3 runs to 14 residues. Germline lookup yields CDR1 SGHTA and CDR2 FQGNSA. This chain's CDR3 is CASQGTGQAGELFF. The CDR3 DNA sequence: TGTGCCAGCCAAGGGACAGGGCAGGCCGGGGAGCTGTTTTTT.

J is TRBJ2-5 and V is TRBV6-1; D may be TRBD2 (6 bases). This CDR3 has 14 amino acids. Trimming left V 5 bases short and J 3 bases short, with 13 bases between. CDR1 MNHNS and CDR2 SASEGT come from the germline V gene. The CDR3 is CASSTLGGEETQYF. DNA of the CDR3: TGTGCCAGCAGTACCCTAGGAGGGGAAGAGACCCAGTACTTC.

V usage is TRBV19 and J usage is TRBJ2-4; 12 nucleotides align to TRBD2. Germline CDR1 and CDR2: LNHDA and SQIVND (reference sequence). The CDR3 is 16 amino acids. V lost 5 bases and J lost 3; bases outside the gene matches: 5. The CDR3 protein is CASSRLAGGGKNIQYF. In DNA form, the CDR3 reads TGTGCCAGTAGTCGTCTAGCGGGAGGGGGCAAAAACATTCAGTACTTC.

This chain uses TRBV5-4 with TRBJ2-6; D call uncertain. Germline V gene data show CDR1 as SGHNT and CDR2 as YYREEE (reference sequence). The CDR3 totals 19 residues. Trimming stripped 4 bases from V and 0 bases from J, with 20 bases between. The DNA of the CDR3 is TGTGCCAGCAGCCCCGCCCCGCCGTACTTAGGCTCTGGGGCCAACGTCCTGACTTTC. The encoded protein is CASSPAPPYLGSGANVLTF.

V usage is TRBV5-1 and J usage is TRBJ1-6; D is uncertain. CDR3 size: 13 residues. Germline loops: CDR1 SGHRS, CDR2 YFSETQ. V lost 3 bases and J lost 6, with 7 bases in between. The CDR3 DNA sequence: TGCGCCAGCAGCTCAGACCTTAATTCACCCCTCCACTTT. As protein: CASSSDLNSPLHF.

This sequence joins TRBV6-1 and TRBJ2-2; 9 nucleotides agree with TRBD1. The length of the CDR3 is 12 residues. J was trimmed by 6 bases and V by 10 bases; bases with no gene match: 3. Looked up from germline, CDR1 is MNHNS and CDR2 is SASEGT. The DNA for the CDR3 is TGTGCCACGGGACAGGGATCCGGGGAGCTGTTTTTT. Translated, it gives CATGQGSGELFF.

This clone was counted a few times. The chain links TRBV28 to TRBJ2-3; 11 nucleotides align to TRBD2. The CDR3 consists of 16 residues. CDR1 MDHEN and CDR2 SYDVKM come from the germline V gene. After removal of 5 bases from V and 1 base from J, the junction contained 5 bases not matched to a gene. DNA of the CDR3: TGTGCCAGCAGTCTACTAGCGGGAGTGGGCACAGATACGCAGTATTTT. Protein: CASSLLAGVGTDTQYF.

The V and J genes are TRBV27 and TRBJ1-3; the D is unclear. CDR1 is MNHEY and CDR2 is SMNVEV in the germline V gene (reference sequence). V was clipped by 2 bases and J by 0 bases, with 11 bases between them. The CDR3 has 16 residues. The CDR3 DNA reads TGTGCCAGCAGTTTAGGCTCCCCGGGCTCTGGAAACACCATATATTTT. It codes for CASSLGSPGSGNTIYF.

The chain couples TRBV4-2 to TRBJ1-2, with 7 bases lining up with TRBD1. CDR1 and CDR2 (germline): LGHNA, YNFKEQ. V was clipped by 0 bases and J by 5 bases; unmatched bases: 6. The length of the CDR3 is 15 residues. This chain's CDR3 is CASSQEEGQLYGYTF. The CDR3 bases are TGTGCCAGCAGCCAAGAGGAGGGACAGTTATATGGCTACACCTTC.

J is TRBJ1-4 and V is TRBV28, with D unclear. Trimming removed 8 bases at V and 7 bases at J, with 23 bases between. The germline V gene encodes CDR1 MDHEN and CDR2 SYDVKM. There are 16 residues in the CDR3. In nucleotides, the CDR3 is TGTGCCAGCCGAAATATTGCCGTATTGCAGCCTGAAAAACTGTTTTTT. It encodes CASRNIAVLQPEKLFF.

The chain combines TRBV6-5 with TRBJ2-7, with 11 nucleotides matching TRBD2. The CDR3 spans 13 residues. The germline V gene has CDR1 MNHEY and CDR2 SVGAGI. V gave up 8 bases and J gave up 2 bases; unmatched junction bases: 2. Here the CDR3 DNA reads TGTGCCAGCGGGACTAGCGGTCCCTACGAGCAGTACTTC. Translating it yields CASGTSGPYEQYF.

This chain joins TRBV6-5 and TRBJ1-5; possible D gene TRBD1, 5 bases. The CDR3 spans 14 residues. Germline CDR1 and CDR2: MNHEY and SVGAGI. Trimming pared 6 bases from V and 7 bases from J, leaving 16 bases between. CDR3 amino acids: CASRRMGEKQPQHF. CDR3 coding DNA: TGTGCCAGCAGAAGAATGGGGGAAAAACAGCCCCAGCATTTT.

This clone was picked up a small number of times. The chain employs TRBV6-1 and TRBJ2-3; maybe TRBD2 (5 bases). The CDR3 sequence is 11 residues long. The V gene lost 2 bases and the J gene lost 13 bases, with 10 bases spanning the gap. Germline CDR1 and CDR2: MNHNS and SASEGT. CDR3 residues: CASSESGLKYF. CDR3 sequence (DNA): TGTGCCAGCAGTGAAAGTGGACTGAAGTATTTT.

This sequence joins TRBV19 and TRBJ2-7; TRBD1 matches at 8 bases. This CDR3 is built from 14 residues. Trimming at V came to 5 bases and at J to 6 bases, leaving 9 bases not matched to a gene. CDR1 LNHDA and CDR2 SQIVND come from the germline V gene (reference sequence). The CDR3 DNA reads TGTGCCAGTAGTGCCGGGACAGGTTCGTTCGAGCAGTACTTC. It yields the protein CASSAGTGSFEQYF.

CDR3: CASSLAGGTNSYEQYF. The CDR3 region has the DNA TGCGCCAGCAGCTTGGCGGGCGGAACCAACTCCTACGAGCAGTACTTC. The chain is built from TRBV5-1 and TRBJ2-7; D uncertain. V was trimmed by 0 bases and J by 0 bases, leaving 13 bases between them. CDR3 length equals 16 residues. Germline loops: CDR1 SGHRS, CDR2 YFSETQ.

The genes are TRBV9 and TRBJ2-3; no firm D call. The V end was cut by 0 bases, the J end by 3 bases, with 5 bases between. The length of the CDR3 is 13 residues. The germline gives CDR1 SGDLS, CDR2 YYNGEE. The chain's CDR3 is CASSVAGTDTQYF. CDR3 DNA sequence: TGTGCCAGCAGCGTAGCTGGGACAGATACGCAGTATTTT.

With regard to this clone: Within the sample, other DNA sequences also encode this same CDR3. The chain links TRBV7-3 to TRBJ2-3; TRBD1 is a possible D gene (5 bases). V was trimmed by 2 bases and J by 6 bases, leaving 9 bases between them. The germline V gene encodes CDR1 SGHTA and CDR2 FQGTGA. The CDR3 has 13 amino acids. In nucleotides, the CDR3 is TGTGCCAGCAGCTTATATGGGGCGGATACGCAGTATTTT. Translating it yields CASSLYGADTQYF. The whole variable domain, filled in from reference TRBV7-3 and TRBJ2-3, reads GAGVSQTPSNKVTEKGKYVELRCDPISGHTALYWYRQSLGQGPEFLIYFQGTGAADDSGLPNDRFFAVRPEGSVSTLKIQRTERGDSAVYLCASSLYGADTQYFGPGTRLTVL.

This clone was seen more than once but under ten times. The CDR3 region has the DNA TGTGCCAGTAGTATAGAACAGGGTTTTTGGGCCGCCGGTCAGCCCCAGCATTTT. This sequence encodes CASSIEQGFWAAGQPQHF. The chain uses TRBV19 and TRBJ1-5; D possibly corresponds to TRBD1 (6 bases). The CDR3 covers 18 residues. The germline CDR1 and CDR2 sequences are LNHDA and SQIVND (reference sequence). V was pared by 0 bases and J by 6 bases, with 21 bases between.

The sample holds a few counts of this clone. The chain combines TRBV28 with TRBJ2-3; a weak D match, TRBD2 (5 bases). CDR1 is MDHEN, CDR2 SYDVKM, per germline. With 5 bases removed from V and 2 bases from J, the gap between germline ends came to 11 bases. This CDR3 spans 14 amino acids. The CDR3 DNA reads TGTGCCAGCAGTCAGCGGATACTCACAGATACGCAGTATTTT. It encodes CASSQRILTDTQYF.

V is TRBV5-1 and J is TRBJ2-3, with TRBD1 as a possible D gene (5 bases). V was trimmed by 1 base and J by 2 bases, leaving 11 bases between them. Germline lookup yields CDR1 SGHRS and CDR2 YFSETQ. The CDR3 contains 15 residues. The CDR3 sequence is CASSLMGPNTDTQYF. CDR3 DNA sequence: TGCGCCAGCAGCTTGATGGGGCCTAACACAGATACGCAGTATTTT.

The gene calls are TRBV9 and TRBJ1-1; D is possibly TRBD1 (5 bases). The germline CDR1 and CDR2 sequences are SGDLS and YYNGEE. Trimming removed 3 bases from V and 4 bases from J, with 10 bases in between. CDR3 length: 13 residues. The CDR3 sequence: CASSAPGGTEAFF. In nucleotides, the CDR3 is TGTGCCAGCAGCGCCCCGGGGGGCACTGAAGCTTTCTTT.

V is TRBV6-1 and J is TRBJ2-3; TRBD2 might be the D (5 bases). Germline CDR1 MNHNS, CDR2 SASEGT. The CDR3 runs 14 residues. V was shortened by 3 bases and J by 2 bases, with 9 bases between the two germline ends. The CDR3 nucleotides are TGTGCCAGCAGTGACGGACTGAACACAGATACGCAGTATTTT. This codes for CASSDGLNTDTQYF.

CDR3 sequence: CASSLSIRDIYGYTF. CDR3 DNA sequence: TGTGCCAGCAGTTTATCGATAAGGGATATCTATGGCTACACCTTC. This chain connects TRBV27 to TRBJ1-2; D is ambiguous. Trimming stripped 0 bases from V and 4 bases from J, with 12 bases between. CDR3 length: 15 amino acids. CDR1 and CDR2 (germline): MNHEY, SMNVEV (reference sequence).

In this sample, this clone turned up once. This chain joins TRBV2 and TRBJ1-1; D possibly corresponds to TRBD1 (6 bases). The germline CDR1 and CDR2 sequences are SNHLY and FYNNEI. The CDR3 covers 14 residues. The V end was cut by 4 bases, the J end by 1 base, with 10 bases between. In DNA, the CDR3 is TGTGCCAGCAGTGGACAGGTCAGGAACACTGAAGCTTTCTTT. Protein: CASSGQVRNTEAFF. Full variable domain (missing parts from reference TRBV2 and TRBJ1-1): EPEVTQTPSHQVTQMGQEVILRCVPISNHLYFYWYRQILGQKVEFLVSFYNNEISEKSEIFDDQFSVERPDGSNFTLKIRSTKLEDSAMYFCASSGQVRNTEAFFGQGTRLTVV.